The entry below describes one TCR beta chain. The antigen is unknown. These data belong to a study of cytomegalovirus exposure and HLA in healthy donors. Overall study results and limits: Rarity marked most TCR sequences, yet some public TCRs occurred in many donors. The authors listed 164 TCR beta chains as cytomegalovirus-associated.

Healthy bone marrow donors made up the donors. PCR amplification relied on 60 Vbeta primers (plus 13 Jbeta primers). Original processing notes: It was a later analysis that counted some 80 million unique TCR beta chains, of which some 9.9 million were shared. Sequenced by immunoSEQ multiplex PCR; TCRdb stores in-frame clones only, minus some. D and trimming come from the DNA, and the V and J calls and clone size come from that table. The data contain around 100,000 clones, around 78% of them singletons. The germline CDR1 and CDR2 sequences are MNHEY and SMNVEV (reference sequence). The ends lost 5 bases at V and 2 bases at J; junction bases unmatched: 5. This CDR3 has 15 amino acids.

Sequencing was performed on PBMCs. The TCR was taken from a middle-aged man in good health and CMV-seronegative. The V call is TRBV27, the J call TRBJ2-2; TRBD1 matches 7 bases. For the CDR3, the DNA is TGTGCCAGCAGTCCTAGGACAGGAAACACCGGGGAGCTGTTTTTT. It specifies CASSPRTGNTGELFF.